This TCR beta chain was recovered during a study of blood T cells in healthy people across ages. Whole-study findings and limits: Diversity of TCR beta per million T cells declined in a roughly linear way with age. With unsorted PBMCs, a conclusive comparison of naive versus antigen-experienced cells was not possible.

The trim removed 7 bases at V and 7 bases at J, leaving 13 bases unmatched. Looked up from germline, CDR1 is SQVTM and CDR2 is ANQGSEA. The CDR3 consists of 14 residues. Remarks on this clonotype: As yet, its antigen is unknown.

Isolation per sample recovered at least 6 million PBMCs. Sample-barcoded 5' priming and a J-beta primer mix drove a second PCR of 7 to 11 cycles. Tagging of each cDNA molecule was performed by a template-switch adaptor with 12 random nucleotides. TCRdb independently ran MiXCR on the 5' RACE reads; one entry per CDR3 protein. The data hold some 700,000 distinct CDR3 sequences, with roughly 43% observed a single time. The TCR sequence derives from a woman in her fifties or sixties in good health. The sample was blood. This chain links TRBV29-1 with TRBJ2-7, with 10 bases lining up with TRBD2. CDR3 sequence: CSGSGLATYNEQYF. The CDR3 DNA reads TGCAGCGGCTCGGGACTAGCGACCTACAATGAGCAGTACTTC.